The rows below give T cell receptor beta chains drawn from one sample of a study of siplizumab effects on memory and regulatory T cells. Repertoires were generated with immunoSEQ multiplex PCR, while TCRdb's copy carries only in-frame clones and drops some. The sample records around 110,000 clones, approximately 94% being singletons. The sequencing input was non-Treg CD4+ T cells sorted from blood. These receptors all stem from a human donor in good health. CDR3s include the opening cysteine and the closing phenylalanine or tryptophan. Each record gives: V gene, D gene, J gene, CDR3 protein, CDR3 DNA. The D gene is left open where the match is weak.

>TRBV7-2|.|TRBJ2-5
CASSGRGRETQYF
TGTGCCAGCAGCGGACGGGGGCGAGAGACCCAGTACTTC
>TRBV29-1|.|TRBJ2-4
CSVETLAKNIQYF
TGCAGCGTTGAGACGTTAGCCAAAAACATTCAGTACTTC
>TRBV6-1|TRBD2|TRBJ2-5
CASTLGGAGETQYF
TGTGCCAGCACCCTCGGGGGGGCCGGAGAGACCCAGTACTTC
>TRBV7-2|TRBD2|TRBJ2-5
CASSPAGLAGAETQYF
TGTGCCAGCAGCCCCGCGGGACTAGCGGGGGCCGAGACCCAGTACTTC
>TRBV30|TRBD2|TRBJ2-7
CAWSTVGLAYEQYF
TGTGCCTGGAGTACGGTGGGACTAGCGTACGAGCAGTACTTC
>TRBV27|TRBD2|TRBJ2-7
CASSLNYPGLANEQYF
TGTGCCAGCAGTTTAAACTACCCAGGACTAGCCAACGAGCAGTACTTC
>TRBV7-3|TRBD2|TRBJ2-5
CASSRTSGREETQYF
TGTGCCAGCAGCCGCACTAGCGGGAGGGAGGAGACCCAGTACTTC
>TRBV19|TRBD1|TRBJ1-1
CASREGQQMNTEAFF
TGTGCCAGTAGGGAGGGACAGCAGATGAACACTGAAGCTTTCTTT
>TRBV19|.|TRBJ1-5
CASSINVGNQPQHF
TGTGCCAGTAGTATAAATGTCGGGAATCAGCCCCAGCATTTT
>TRBV5-1|.|TRBJ2-3
CASSRVGGGYTDTQYF
TGCGCCAGCAGCCGGGTGGGGGGCGGATATACGGATACGCAGTATTTT
>TRBV18|.|TRBJ2-3
CASSARVPSTDTQYF
TGTGCCAGCTCGGCTAGGGTACCTAGCACAGATACGCAGTATTTT